This T cell receptor beta chain was identified in a study of T cell responses to AZD1222 COVID-19 vaccine. Comment on this clone: Antigen unknown.

Data came from immunoSEQ multiplex PCR; TCRdb stores just in-frame clones and leaves some out. This table has about 120,000 clones, about 92% appearing once. Study outcomes and limitations: Spike was spanned by vaccine-associated CD4 TCRs, which were dominant at 160-218 and 743-854. Baseline seropositivity occurred in only a handful of AZD1222 recipients.

Germline V gene lookup returns CDR1 MNHNS and CDR2 SASEGT. Trimming left V 1 base short and J 0 bases short, with 6 bases between. The CDR3 is made up of 14 amino acids. This sample comprised peripheral blood, obtained on day 0 of AZD1222 vaccination. The clonotype comes from an adult in good health. The chain joins TRBV6-1 to TRBJ1-1; no clear D gene. The CDR3 sequence is CASSEGFLNTEAFF. The CDR3 DNA sequence: TGTGCCAGCAGTGAAGGTTTTCTGAACACTGAAGCTTTCTTT.